This T cell receptor beta chain was obtained from a study of CD8+CD57+ T cells in acquired aplastic anemia. Overall study context: The mean DNA yield obtained from sorted CD4+ and CD8+ cells came to approximately 3.2 ug. Researchers reported that healthy donors averaged approximately 9.8 million reads for CD4+ cells.

General study results and limits: Significance was not reached for CD8+ Simpson's diversity between patients and controls.

The CDR3 is 17 amino acids. Germline CDR1 and CDR2: SGHTA and FQGNSA. V shed 5 bases, J shed 9 bases, and the junction held 18 bases outside the gene matches. On this clonotype: The antigen is not known.

Investigators profiled TCR beta VDJ and CDR3 from genomic DNA template. Using its own MiXCR run on the reads, TCRdb lists one record per CDR3 protein. Found here are around 400,000 distinct CDR3 sequences, around 72% of them singletons; the top ten hold 4%. Sequencing used sorted CD4+, CD8+, or CD8+CD57+ T cells (not recorded which) from PBMCs. The chain employs TRBV7-2 and TRBJ1-3; the match to TRBD1 covers 8 bases. The sequence came from a human donor in good health, serving as a control. DNA of the CDR3: TGTGCCAGCAGCCGAGACAGGGGTGGAGGATCACCCCTCACCATATATTTT. It encodes CASSRDRGGGSPLTIYF.